The sequence of this TCR beta chain was determined in a study of CD8+ T cells in alopecia areata. After isolation, RNA underwent reverse transcription to generate cDNA as the sequencing template. Some clones are missing from TCRdb's copy, which holds only in-frame ones; the method was immunoSEQ multiplex PCR. The sample comprises 110,000 or so clones, 58% of which are singletons, and more than 25% rests with the top ten. Specified treatment: oral pan-JAK inhibitor, 5-10 mg twice daily. This TCR came from a human donor with alopecia areata. Sequencing was performed on CD8+ T cells sorted from blood, taken at week 4, from a patient treated with tofacitinib.

In DNA form, the CDR3 reads TGTGCCAGCAGCGTAGAGGGCTATAGCGAAAAACTGTTTTTT. Protein: CASSVEGYSEKLFF. The chain combines TRBV9 with TRBJ1-4; D uncertain. The CDR3 contains 14 residues. Germline loops: CDR1 SGDLS, CDR2 YYNGEE. V was clipped by 0 bases and J by 8 bases, with 11 bases between them.